This TCR beta chain was captured in a study of shared T cell receptors in the human thymus. Profiling relied on immunoSEQ multiplex PCR, and the TCRdb table lists in-frame clones only, not all of them. Here the sample spans more than 300,000 clones, 85% to 95% being singletons. Germline CDR1 MDHEN, CDR2 SYDVKM. V shed 6 bases and J shed 5 bases, with 14 bases lying between them. The CDR3 runs to 14 residues. Sequencing input: thymocytes. V usage is TRBV28 and J usage is TRBJ2-1, with D tentatively TRBD1 or TRBD2 (5 bases each). The origin of this receptor is a human donor. CDR3 nucleotides: TGTGCCAGCAGGATCCGGGACCTCGACAATGAGCAGTTCTTC. Its protein product is CASRIRDLDNEQFF.